This passage covers 31 T cell receptor beta chains from one sample sequenced in a study of TET2 disruption in CD19-targeted CAR T cells. The sample's treatment: autologous CTL019 cells: CD19 CAR with 4-1BB and CD3 zeta domains. The table came from immunoSEQ multiplex PCR; TCRdb's copy has only in-frame clones and leaves some out. The sample table includes 25,000 to 30,000 clones. The antigens of these receptors remain unknown. The sample here was CD8- CAR+ T cells sorted from cultured blood T cells, taken for CD19 CAR T cell therapy. The subset was: CD8-negative CAR-positive T cells from the infusion product. The receptor set was obtained from a man aged 70 or older with chronic lymphocytic leukemia.

Comments on this clone: The CDR3 extends 3 residues past the end of the read, so its final part is completed from the germline J gene. The V and J genes are TRBV7-8 and TRBJ2-4, with D perhaps TRBD2 (6 bases). Germline V gene data show CDR1 as SGHVS and CDR2 as FQNEAQ. This CDR3 has 16 residues. The DNA read from the CDR3 is TGTGCCAGCAGCTTAGCAATGGGGGGAACCCAAGAGACT. The encoded protein is CASSLAMGGTQET. The CDR3 in its entirety is CASSLAMGGTQETQYF. The variable domain in full, completed from reference TRBV7-8 and TRBJ2-4, reads GAGVSQSPRYKVAKRGQDVALRCDPISGHVSLFWYQQALGQGPEFLTYFQNEAQLDKSGLPSDRFFAERPEGSVSTLKIQRTQQEDSAVYLCASSLAMGGTQETQYFGAGTRLSVL.

About this clone: The observed sequence ends 3 residues before the CDR3 terminus, with the missing tail filled in from the germline J gene. The chain has TRBV5-8 and TRBJ2-5, with unresolved D. The germline gives CDR1 SGHTS, CDR2 YDEGEE. This CDR3 is built from 13 residues. V shed 4 bases and J shed 4 bases, with 11 bases lying between them. The CDR3 bases that were read are TGTGCCAGCAGCGAGAGACTCCGAGAGACC. Encoded protein: CASSERLRET. The entire CDR3 reads CASSERLRETQYF. The variable domain in full, completed from reference TRBV5-8 and TRBJ2-5, reads EAGVTQSPTHLIKTRGQQATLRCSPISGHTSVYWYQQALGLGLQFLLWYDEGEERNRGNFPPRFSGRQFPNYSSELNVNALELEDSALYLCASSERLRETQYFGPGTRLLVL.

A word on this clone: The read stops 3 residues short of the end of the CDR3; the missing end is completed from the germline J gene. The chain joins TRBV18 to TRBJ1-2; D perhaps matches TRBD1 (6 bases). Germline CDR1 is KGHSH and CDR2 is LQKENI. CDR3 length: 17 residues. The CDR3 bases that were read are TGTGCCAGCTCACCACTAGCGGGGGGCTCCAGCTCCTACGAC. Its protein is CASSPLAGGSSSYD. The full CDR3 reads CASSPLAGGSSSYDYTF.

Worth noting for this clone: The CDR3 goes on 3 residues after the read ends, and that part is filled in from the germline J gene. V usage is TRBV27 and J usage is TRBJ2-7; 9 bases agree with TRBD1. Germline CDR1 MNHEY, CDR2 SMNVEV (reference sequence). The CDR3 spans 15 residues. Unmatched junction bases numbered 7, after V lost 2 bases and J lost 5 bases. The part of the CDR3 DNA that was read is TGTGCCAGCAGTTTACGGACAGGGGTTCCCAACGAG. It specifies CASSLRTGVPNE. In full, the CDR3 reads CASSLRTGVPNEQYF.

With regard to this clone: The CDR3 extends 3 residues past the end of the read, so its final part is completed from the germline J gene. This chain connects TRBV19 to TRBJ1-5; 7 bases are shared with TRBD1. This CDR3 is 14 amino acids long. Per germline, CDR1 LNHDA and CDR2 SQIVND (reference sequence). The V and J ends lost 4 bases and 3 bases, in that order; junction bases with no gene match: 3. The CDR3 spells CASSRQGYNQPQHF. The DNA read from the CDR3 is TGTGCCAGTAGTAGACAGGGCTACAATCAGCCC.

Comment on this clone: The read stops 3 residues short of the end of the CDR3; the missing end is completed from the germline J gene. Other DNA variants within this sample encode the same CDR3. The chain is built from TRBV19 and TRBJ1-2, with 9 bases identical to TRBD1. The germline gives CDR1 LNHDA, CDR2 SQIVND (reference sequence). The CDR3 spans 17 residues. V trimming: 5 bases; J trimming: 2 bases; junction bases outside the gene matches: 12. Here the CDR3 reads CASSPGQGDRINYGYTF. CDR3 DNA (partial): TGTGCCAGTAGTCCGGGACAGGGAGACCGCATAAACTATGGC.

Concerning this clone itself: The CDR3 extends 3 residues past the end of the read, so its final part is completed from the germline J gene. The chain recombines TRBV5-1 with TRBJ1-5; 10 bases line up with TRBD1. This CDR3 is built from 15 residues. Germline CDR1 is SGHRS and CDR2 is YFSETQ. The V gene end was trimmed by 2 bases and the J gene end by 6 bases; junction bases not matched to a gene: 5. CDR3 sequence: CASSLGQGGGQPQHF. Partial CDR3 DNA: TGCGCCAGCAGCTTAGGACAGGGGGGCGGTCAGCCC.

Concerning this clone itself: The sequence runs out 3 residues before the end of the CDR3; the remainder is reconstructed from the germline J gene. V is TRBV11-3 and J is TRBJ2-1; TRBD2 matches at 7 bases. Trimming cost V 5 bases and J 9 bases; bases outside gene matches: 10. CDR1 is SGHNT and CDR2 is YENEEA in the germline V gene. The CDR3 covers 14 residues. The CDR3 bases that were read are TGTGCCAGCAGCCCGATGGGGGGGTATGGTGAG. Translation: CASSPMGGYGE. The CDR3, in full, reads CASSPMGGYGEQFF.

As regards this clone: The read halts 3 residues ahead of the CDR3 end, with the missing end drawn from the germline J gene. The chain uses TRBV10-3 and TRBJ1-5, with 8 bases matching TRBD1. Germline values: CDR1 ENHRY, CDR2 SYGVKD. This CDR3 contains 14 residues. V was clipped by 7 bases and J by 1 base; unmatched bases: 3. Partial CDR3 DNA: TGTGCCATCAATACAGGGGGGAGCAATCAGCCC. This codes for CAINTGGSNQP. The entire CDR3 is CAINTGGSNQPQHF.

Concerning this clone itself: From the germline J gene comes the end of the CDR3, since the read stops 3 residues before it. Other nucleotide sequences in the sample specify the same CDR3. This chain uses TRBV29-1 with TRBJ1-4; 7 nucleotides agree with TRBD1. V was clipped by 5 bases and J by 2 bases; unmatched bases: 8. Per the germline V gene, CDR1 is SQVTM and CDR2 is ANQGSEA. The CDR3 is 15 amino acids. The DNA read from the CDR3 is TGCAGCGTTAACCACAGGGGTCTGACTAATGAAAAA. The encoded protein is CSVNHRGLTNEK. The whole CDR3 sequence reads CSVNHRGLTNEKLFF.

In the case of this clone: With the read ending 3 residues before the CDR3 end, the germline J gene is used to fill in that end. The chain couples TRBV12-3 or TRBV12-4 to TRBJ2-1, with unresolved D. The CDR3 is 13 residues long. V was shortened by 10 bases and J by 3 bases, with 13 bases between the two germline ends. CDR3 amino acids: CATRGPSYNEQFF. The sequenced part of the CDR3 DNA is TGTGCCACCCGAGGTCCGAGCTACAATGAG.

Details on this clone: One end of the junction varies from germline; a read error may be responsible. Sequencing ends 3 residues short of the CDR3 end; the germline J gene provides the rest. The chain employs TRBV4-2 and TRBJ2-1; 10 bases agree with TRBD1. This CDR3 is 14 amino acids long. Germline CDR1 LGHNA, CDR2 YNFKEQ. The CDR3 spells CASSQPDRGNEQFF. Partial CDR3 DNA: TGCGCCAGCAGCCAGCCGGACAGGGGGAATGAG.

CDR3 in amino acids: CASSLVRVNTEAFF. The CDR3 bases that were read are TGTGCCAGCAGCTTAGTGAGGGTGAACACTGAA. This chain connects TRBV11-2 to TRBJ1-1; D gene unclear. The read halts 3 residues ahead of the CDR3 end, with the missing end drawn from the germline J gene. The CDR3 covers 14 residues. With 1 base removed from V and 0 bases from J, the gap between germline ends came to 6 bases. CDR1 SGHAT and CDR2 FQNNGV come from the germline V gene.

Note on this clone: The read finishes 3 residues shy of the CDR3 end, and the germline J gene is used to complete it. V is TRBV2 and J is TRBJ2-4, with 8 bases identical to TRBD2. This CDR3 is 18 amino acids long. Looked up from germline, CDR1 is SNHLY and CDR2 is FYNNEI. The trim removed 6 bases at V and 2 bases at J, leaving 15 bases unmatched. The part of the CDR3 DNA that was read is TGTGCCAGCAGAGAGATGGCTCTAGCGGGTGGAACCAAAAACATT. Translating it yields CASREMALAGGTKNI. The full CDR3 sequence reads CASREMALAGGTKNIQYF.

As for this clone: The read gets to within 3 residues of the CDR3 end, and the germline J gene fills in the rest. The chain carries TRBV11-3 and TRBJ2-3; TRBD1 is a possible D gene (6 bases). The CDR3 loop spans 14 amino acids. Germline-derived CDR1 and CDR2 are SGHNT and YENEEA. Trimming left V 5 bases short and J 0 bases short, with 9 bases between. CDR3 in amino acids: CASSPGQSTDTQYF. CDR3 DNA, as far as it was read: TGTGCCAGCAGCCCCGGACAGAGCACAGATACG.

About this clone: The CDR3 extends 3 residues past the end of the read, so its final part is completed from the germline J gene. This rearrangement joins TRBV19 to TRBJ1-1, with a possible D match to TRBD1 (6 bases). The germline V gene has CDR1 LNHDA and CDR2 SQIVND (reference sequence). The CDR3 is made up of 14 amino acids. The germline V and J ends were trimmed by 3 bases and 0 bases, with 8 bases remaining between them. The CDR3 sequence: CASSMDRMNTEAFF. CDR3 bases read: TGTGCCAGTAGTATGGACAGAATGAACACTGAA.

A word on this clone: Coverage ceases 3 residues before the CDR3 finishes, and the germline J gene fills in the end. The rearrangement uses TRBV7-3 and TRBJ2-3; 9 bases are a match to TRBD2. There are 17 residues in the CDR3. Germline CDR1 and CDR2: SGHTA and FQGTGA. The V and J ends lost 1 base and 2 bases, in that order; junction bases with no gene match: 7. Partial CDR3 DNA: TGTGCCAGCAGCTTAAGGGCGGGGGGGCCCGACACAGATACG. As protein: CASSLRAGGPDTDT. The full CDR3 is CASSLRAGGPDTDTQYF.

A note on this clone: The read terminates 3 residues ahead of where the CDR3 ends, so the germline J gene completes it. V is TRBV19 and J is TRBJ1-2, with D tentatively TRBD1 (6 bases). The CDR3 is 18 amino acids. Germline V gene lookup returns CDR1 LNHDA and CDR2 SQIVND (reference sequence). The CDR3 loop is CASSITSGGLTSTDTYTF. CDR3 bases read: TGTGCCAGTAGTATTACTAGCGGGGGGCTTACTAGCACAGATACC.

On this clone: The read ends 3 residues shy of where the CDR3 ends; the end is completed using the germline J gene. V usage is TRBV6-2 or TRBV6-3 and J usage is TRBJ1-2; weak D call: TRBD1 (5 bases). Germline lookup yields CDR1 MNHEY and CDR2 SVGEGT. The CDR3 loop spans 16 amino acids. The chain's CDR3 is CASRFNPGLSTDTYTF. Incomplete CDR3 DNA: TGTGCCAGCAGATTCAACCCGGGACTAAGCACAGATACC.

Regarding this clone: The read halts 3 residues ahead of the CDR3 end, with the missing end drawn from the germline J gene. The J gene is TRBJ1-2, the V gene TRBV30, with D tentatively TRBD1 (5 bases). V dropped 7 bases and J dropped 4 bases, with 13 bases sitting between them. The CDR3 is 12 residues long. Germline V gene data show CDR1 as GTSNPN and CDR2 as SVGIG (reference sequence). This CDR3 reads CALTRETYGYTF. CDR3 DNA (partial): TGTGCCTTGACCAGGGAAACCTATGGC.

Remarks on this clone: The read ends 3 residues before the CDR3 terminus; that terminus is restored from the germline J gene. The chain employs TRBV7-2 and TRBJ1-2, with D tentatively TRBD1 (6 bases). CDR3 length: 14 amino acids. Trimming stripped 6 bases from V and 4 bases from J, with 15 bases between. Germline CDR1 reads SGHTA; CDR2 reads FQGNSA. This chain's CDR3 is CASREVEGVYGYTF. Incomplete CDR3 DNA: TGTGCCAGCAGAGAGGTGGAGGGGGTCTATGGC.

Points on this clone: The CDR3 is cut off 3 residues early in the read; its end comes from the germline J gene. This chain connects TRBV18 to TRBJ2-4; D is perhaps TRBD2 (6 bases). Germline CDR1 KGHSH, CDR2 LQKENI. The CDR3 covers 15 residues. CDR3 loop: CASSPQVSGQETQYF. The DNA read from the CDR3 is TGTGCCAGCTCACCACAAGTTAGCGGCCAAGAGACT.

As regards this clone: Read coverage stops 3 residues before the CDR3 terminus; the germline J gene supplies the remainder. The V gene is TRBV19, the J gene TRBJ2-4; TRBD1 matches 8 bases. CDR3 length: 17 amino acids. The germline CDR1 and CDR2 sequences are LNHDA and SQIVND (reference sequence). CDR3 DNA, as far as it was read: TGTGCCAGTAGTGCCCGGACAGGGCTGGTGAACAATCAGCCT. Encoded protein: CASSARTGLVNNQP. The whole CDR3 sequence reads CASSARTGLVNNQPQYF. The whole variable domain, remainder taken from reference TRBV19 and TRBJ2-4, is DGGITQSPKYLFRKEGQNVTLSCEQNLNHDAMYWYRQDPGQGLRLIYYSQIVNDFQKGDIAEGYSVSREKKESFPLTVTSAQKNPTAFYLCASSARTGLVNNQPQYFGAGTRLSVL.

As for this clone: The read finishes 3 residues shy of the CDR3 end, and the germline J gene is used to complete it. The chain recombines TRBV5-1 with TRBJ1-1; possibly TRBD1 for D (6 bases). The ends were cut back, 4 bases at V and 1 base at J, with 17 bases in the middle. The CDR3 extends over 16 amino acids. Per germline, CDR1 SGHRS and CDR2 YFSETQ. Incomplete CDR3 DNA: TGCGCCAGCAGCCAACTCCCGACAGGATCGAACACTGAA. It translates to CASSQLPTGSNTE. The whole CDR3 is CASSQLPTGSNTEAFF. Looking up the rest from reference TRBV5-1 and TRBJ1-1 gives the full variable domain: KAGVTQTPRYLIKTRGQQVTLSCSPISGHRSVSWYQQTPGQGLQFLFEYFSETQRNKGNFPGRFSGRQFSNSRSEMNVSTLELGDSALYLCASSQLPTGSNTEAFFGQGTRLTVV.

Worth noting for this clone: The CDR3 extends 3 residues past the end of the read, so its final part is completed from the germline J gene. The J gene is TRBJ1-4, the V gene TRBV12-3 or TRBV12-4, with 9 nucleotides matching TRBD1. The CDR3 sequence is 15 residues long. The V segment lost 6 bases and the J segment 4 bases; nucleotides outside the gene matches: 6. CDR3 loop: CASRGQGDFNEKLFF. CDR3 bases read: TGTGCCAGCAGGGGACAGGGCGATTTTAATGAAAAA.

Concerning this clone itself: The read halts 3 residues ahead of the CDR3 end, with the missing end drawn from the germline J gene. This rearrangement joins TRBV5-1 to TRBJ1-1; 8 bases match TRBD1. The CDR3 spans 18 residues. From germline, CDR1 is SGHRS and CDR2 YFSETQ. The CDR3 DNA, read in part, is TGCGCCAGCAGCTTGGCCCCAAGGGCCGGGACAGGCCTTTACGAA. Translation gives CASSLAPRAGTGLYE. The CDR3 reads in full as CASSLAPRAGTGLYEAFF.

CDR3 protein: CASSQQGGTEAFF. CDR3 DNA, as far as it was read: TGTGCCAGCAGCCAGCAGGGTGGCACTGAA. This rearrangement joins TRBV7-2 to TRBJ1-1, with a tentative D call TRBD1 (5 bases). The read terminates 3 residues before the CDR3 end, so the remaining end is supplied by the germline J gene. V was pared by 5 bases and J by 4 bases, with 11 bases between. Germline CDR1 SGHTA, CDR2 FQGNSA. This CDR3 comprises 13 residues. The full variable domain, rest sourced from reference TRBV7-2 and TRBJ1-1, is GAGVSQSPSNKVTEKGKDVELRCDPISGHTALYWYRQSLGQGLEFLIYFQGNSAPDKSGLPSDRFSAERTGGSVSTLTIQRTQQEDSAVYLCASSQQGGTEAFFGQGTRLTVV.

Comment on this clone: The DNA ends 3 residues before the CDR3 does, and the rest of the CDR3 is filled in from the germline J gene. The genes are TRBV2 and TRBJ2-1; D is tentatively TRBD1 or TRBD2 (5 bases each). V was trimmed by 4 bases and J by 7 bases, leaving 14 bases between them. The CDR3 is 14 residues long. CDR1 and CDR2 from the germline V gene are SNHLY and FYNNEI. CDR3 amino acids: CASSVLGEGNEQFF. CDR3 bases read: TGTGCCAGCAGTGTATTGGGAGAGGGGAATGAG. Looking up the rest from reference TRBV2 and TRBJ2-1 gives the full variable domain: EPEVTQTPSHQVTQMGQEVILRCVPISNHLYFYWYRQILGQKVEFLVSFYNNEISEKSEIFDDQFSVERPDGSNFTLKIRSTKLEDSAMYFCASSVLGEGNEQFFGPGTRLTVL.

On this clone itself: The read comes to an end 3 residues before the CDR3 does, leaving the germline J gene to fill in the end. Distinct nucleotide sequences in the sample also encode this CDR3. The chain couples TRBV18 to TRBJ2-1; 9 bases map to TRBD2. This CDR3 has 15 amino acids. V shed 2 bases and J 1 base; nucleotides not matched to a gene: 0. Germline V gene data show CDR1 as KGHSH and CDR2 as LQKENI. The DNA read from the CDR3 is TGTGCCAGCTCACCAAGCGGGGGGTCCTACAATGAG. It encodes CASSPSGGSYNE. The CDR3, in full, reads CASSPSGGSYNEQFF.

Remarks on this clone: The sequence runs out 3 residues before the end of the CDR3; the remainder is reconstructed from the germline J gene. The V and J genes are TRBV29-1 and TRBJ2-2; 11 positions agree with TRBD1. Germline lookup yields CDR1 SQVTM and CDR2 ANQGSEA. This CDR3 has 14 amino acids. The trim removed 1 base at V and 6 bases at J, leaving 1 base unmatched. CDR3 in amino acids: CSVEGGQGAGELFF. CDR3 bases read: TGCAGCGTTGAAGGGGGACAGGGGGCCGGGGAG.

According to its frequency, this clone is medium-sized. Read coverage stops 3 residues before the CDR3 terminus; the germline J gene supplies the remainder. The gene calls are TRBV2 and TRBJ2-4; D is perhaps TRBD1 (5 bases). Germline assignment: CDR1 SNHLY and CDR2 FYNNEI. The CDR3 runs 14 residues. The covered CDR3 bases are TGTGCCAGCAGTGATTCAGGGAATAAGATGCCT. This sequence encodes CASSDSGNKMP. The full CDR3 is CASSDSGNKMPQYF.